The 14 T cell receptor beta chains given below trace back to one sample, sequenced in a study of blood T cell repertoires in COVID-19. Using immunoSEQ multiplex PCR, the repertoire was profiled, and TCRdb retains in-frame clones only, with some absent. The sample gives 110,000 to 150,000 clones, approximately 80% of which show up once; roughly 3.6% is in the top ten. The specimen was peripheral blood. The receptors derive from a man aged 65 to 85 who had recovered from COVID-19.

The V and J genes are TRBV7-9 and TRBJ2-7; possibly TRBD1 for D (6 bases). The V gene's germline CDR1 is SEHNR and CDR2 FQNEAQ (reference sequence). V lost 1 base and J lost 2, with 21 bases in between. The CDR3 contains 18 residues. DNA for the CDR3: TGTGCCAGCAGCTTAGTGGGACCGGACACAGGGTTCGCCTACGAGCAGTACTTC. Residues: CASSLVGPDTGFAYEQYF.

V usage is TRBV18 and J usage is TRBJ2-5; D is uncertain. Trimming removed 1 base at V and 4 bases at J, with 7 bases between. This CDR3 is built from 13 residues. Germline V gene data show CDR1 as KGHSH and CDR2 as LQKENI. The CDR3 bases are TGTGCCAGCTCACCACGGGCCAGAGAGACCCAGTACTTC. It yields the protein CASSPRARETQYF.

This chain uses TRBV9 with TRBJ2-2; D is unclear. Germline CDR1 reads SGDLS; CDR2 reads YYNGEE. This CDR3 has 14 amino acids. V was shortened by 2 bases and J by 2 bases, with 7 bases between the two germline ends. Here the CDR3 DNA reads TGTGCCAGCAGCGTGGTACTCAACACCGGGGAGCTGTTTTTT. Protein: CASSVVLNTGELFF.

This clone turned up a few times. The chain links TRBV11-2 to TRBJ2-7; unclear D gene. V dropped 0 bases and J dropped 3 bases, with 9 bases sitting between them. The length of the CDR3 is 14 residues. From germline, CDR1 is SGHAT and CDR2 FQNNGV. CDR3 nucleotide sequence: TGTGCCAGCAGCTTAGACCCACGGAGCTACGAGCAGTACTTC. Translating gives CASSLDPRSYEQYF.

The gene calls are TRBV27 and TRBJ2-3; 9 nucleotides agree with TRBD1. Losses at the gene ends were 2 bases for V and 3 bases for J; bases not matched to a gene: 6. CDR3 size: 16 residues. CDR1 MNHEY and CDR2 SMNVEV come from the germline V gene (reference sequence). CDR3 nucleotides: TGTGCCAGCAGTTTAACAGGACAGGGGAAAACAGATACGCAGTATTTT. Residues: CASSLTGQGKTDTQYF.

The rearrangement joins TRBV10-1 to TRBJ2-3; D is ambiguous. The germline gives CDR1 WNHNN, CDR2 SYGVQD (reference sequence). V lost 0 bases to trimming and J lost 1 base, with 8 bases between them. The CDR3 sequence is 15 residues long. The DNA of the CDR3 is TGCGCCAGCAGTGAGTCGATCGGAGGCACAGATACGCAGTATTTT. It encodes CASSESIGGTDTQYF.

The chain couples TRBV5-1 to TRBJ2-7; TRBD2 agrees at 13 bases. CDR1 and CDR2 (germline): SGHRS, YFSETQ. V was clipped by 4 bases and J by 2 bases; unmatched bases: 3. This CDR3 comprises 15 residues. The CDR3 is CASSPGLAGAYEQYF. The DNA for the CDR3 is TGCGCCAGCAGCCCTGGACTAGCGGGGGCCTACGAGCAGTACTTC. The variable domain in full, with the rest retrieved from reference TRBV5-1 and TRBJ2-7, is KAGVTQTPRYLIKTRGQQVTLSCSPISGHRSVSWYQQTPGQGLQFLFEYFSETQRNKGNFPGRFSGRQFSNSRSEMNVSTLELGDSALYLCASSPGLAGAYEQYFGPGTRLTVT.

This clone was found a few times. The J gene is TRBJ2-7, the V gene TRBV10-3, with D possibly TRBD2 on 6 matching bases. There are 13 residues in the CDR3. In germline, CDR1 is ENHRY, CDR2 SYGVKD. The V end lost 6 bases, the J end lost 0 bases, and 9 bases lay between the germline ends. The CDR3 DNA reads as TGTGCCATCAGCCAAGCGGGCTCCTACGAGCAGTACTTC. As protein: CAISQAGSYEQYF.

This clone was counted a single time. The V gene is TRBV4-1, the J gene TRBJ2-7; 7 bases map to TRBD1. V shed 2 bases, J shed 2 bases, and the junction held 6 bases outside the gene matches. The V gene's germline CDR1 is MGHRA and CDR2 YSYEKL. CDR3 size: 15 residues. In DNA, the CDR3 is TGCGCCAGCAGCCAATCCGCCGGGACAGCCTACGAGCAGTACTTC. Protein product: CASSQSAGTAYEQYF.

The chain employs TRBV11-2 and TRBJ2-7; 9 bases are a match to TRBD1. This CDR3 contains 16 residues. The germline V gene encodes CDR1 SGHAT and CDR2 FQNNGV. Trimming at V came to 0 bases and at J to 7 bases, leaving 10 bases not matched to a gene. The CDR3 spells CASSLDGGDRVLEQYF. CDR3 sequence (DNA): TGTGCCAGCAGCTTAGATGGGGGGGACAGGGTTCTAGAGCAGTACTTC.

V and J are TRBV5-8 and TRBJ2-1; 7 bases agree with TRBD1. The V gene's germline CDR1 is SGHTS and CDR2 YDEGEE. The CDR3 is 14 residues long. Unmatched junction bases numbered 9, after V lost 4 bases and J lost 8 bases. CDR3 residues: CASSPRQGSDEQFF. CDR3 sequence (DNA): TGTGCCAGCAGCCCCAGACAGGGTTCTGATGAGCAGTTCTTC. The variable domain in full, with the rest retrieved from reference TRBV5-8 and TRBJ2-1, is EAGVTQSPTHLIKTRGQQATLRCSPISGHTSVYWYQQALGLGLQFLLWYDEGEERNRGNFPPRFSGRQFPNYSSELNVNALELEDSALYLCASSPRQGSDEQFFGPGTRLTVL.

This chain links TRBV5-4 with TRBJ1-1, with TRBD1 matching 7 bases. The germline V gene encodes CDR1 SGHNT and CDR2 YYREEE (reference sequence). V gave up 4 bases and J gave up 5 bases; unmatched junction bases: 8. The CDR3 consists of 14 residues. The CDR3, as DNA: TGTGCCAGCAGCCTTGACAGGGTAGGGACTGAAGCTTTCTTT. Translated, it gives CASSLDRVGTEAFF.

The rearrangement links TRBV7-2 to TRBJ2-3, with D possibly being TRBD2 (7 bases). Germline lookup yields CDR1 SGHTA and CDR2 FQGNSA. Trimming pared 5 bases from V and 6 bases from J, leaving 18 bases between. This CDR3 spans 15 amino acids. For the CDR3, the DNA is TGTGCCAGCAGCCCACGGGGCGGGGGCAGGGATACGCAGTATTTT. This encodes CASSPRGGGRDTQYF.

The rearrangement uses TRBV11-2 and TRBJ2-3, with D possibly matching TRBD2 (6 bases). V was shortened by 11 bases and J by 2 bases, with 17 bases between the two germline ends. The CDR3 length is 14 residues. Germline CDR1 and CDR2: SGHAT and FQNNGV. CDR3 in amino acids: CASVSGDATDTQYF. CDR3 nucleotide sequence: TGTGCCTCTGTATCGGGGGACGCCACAGATACGCAGTATTTT.